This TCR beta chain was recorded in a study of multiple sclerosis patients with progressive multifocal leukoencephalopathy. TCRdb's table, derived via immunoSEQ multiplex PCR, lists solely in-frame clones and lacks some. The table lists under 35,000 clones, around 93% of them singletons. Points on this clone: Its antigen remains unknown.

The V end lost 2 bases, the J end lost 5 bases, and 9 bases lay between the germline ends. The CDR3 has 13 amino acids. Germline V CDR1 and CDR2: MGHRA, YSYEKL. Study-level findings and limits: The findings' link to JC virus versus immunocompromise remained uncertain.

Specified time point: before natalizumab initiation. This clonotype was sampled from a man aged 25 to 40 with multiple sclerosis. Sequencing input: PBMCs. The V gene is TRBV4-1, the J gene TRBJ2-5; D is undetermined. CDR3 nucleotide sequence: TGCGCCAGCAGCCAAACCGCGATGGAGACCCAGTACTTC. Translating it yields CASSQTAMETQYF.